This T cell receptor beta chain was documented in a study of T cells in Graves' hyperthyroidism and ophthalmopathy. The CDR3 has 13 amino acids. The ends were cut back, 3 bases at V and 1 base at J, with 6 bases in the middle. Per the germline V gene, CDR1 is SGHAT and CDR2 is FQNNGV. This clonotype was seen repeatedly, ten times or more. Amplification of TCR beta CDR3 regions used RNA as the template. Using the HTBI primer set, a first-round RT-PCR was run on the TCR CDR3. MiXCR, applied by TCRdb to the multiplex PCR reads, yields one record per CDR3 protein. The top ten hold 35% to 45% of the sample, which has approximately 400,000 distinct CDR3 sequences, about a fifth seen once.

The sample taken for sequencing was blood. V gene TRBV11-2 combines with J gene TRBJ1-1; D not resolved. This clonotype was sampled from a young man with Graves' ophthalmopathy. The CDR3 here is CASSFRENTEAFF. CDR3 coding DNA: TGTGCCAGCAGCTTTCGGGAGAACACTGAAGCTTTCTTT.